This T cell receptor (beta chain) was recovered during a study of cytomegalovirus exposure and HLA in healthy donors. Using immunoSEQ multiplex PCR, the repertoire was profiled, and TCRdb retains in-frame clones only, with some absent. The sample carries roughly 270,000 clones, 85% to 90% recorded once. Notes on this clone: No antigen is known for it.

The study's findings and limits: It was found in a later analysis that first-cohort TCR clusters tended to co-occur in the approximately 120 validation repertoires. Both high specificity and high sensitivity reportedly marked the classifier's diagnosis of cytomegalovirus status. The listing of approximately 160 TCR beta chains classed them as cytomegalovirus-associated.

The origin of this receptor is a woman younger than 35 in good health and CMV-seronegative. Sequencing was performed on PBMCs.

CDR3 sequence (DNA): TGTGCCAGCCTCCTCGCTTCGGCCGGGAGTAGCAATCAGCCCCAGCATTTT. Translation gives CASLLASAGSSNQPQHF. V gene TRBV28 combines with J gene TRBJ1-5; no clear D. CDR1 is MDHEN and CDR2 is SYDVKM in the germline V gene. Trimming removed 8 bases at V and 0 bases at J, with 20 bases between. The CDR3 is 17 residues long.